The rows below give T cell receptor beta chains drawn from one sample of a study of cytomegalovirus exposure and HLA in healthy donors. Assay used: immunoSEQ multiplex PCR; TCRdb lists only in-frame clones, some missing. The data contain about 170,000 clones, under 80% of them singletons. Sequenced material: PBMCs. Receptors originate from a man aged 40-55 years in good health and CMV-seronegative. Both conserved end residues are part of each CDR3. D genes are given only for firm matches. A row's size may be missing; if present it is once, few, many or a size class.

J,D,size,V,CDR3,DNA
TRBJ1-3,TRBD1,.,TRBV7-3,CASSYDRGDTIYF,TGTGCCAGCAGCTACGACAGGGGGGACACCATATATTTT
TRBJ1-6,.,.,TRBV11-2,CASSPYNSPLHF,TGTGCCAGCAGCCCATATAATTCACCCCTCCACTTT
TRBJ2-1,TRBD2,.,TRBV5-1,CASSLRPHYSGTSEQFF,TGCGCCAGCAGCCTGCGCCCACACTACAGCGGGACTAGTGAGCAGTTCTTC
TRBJ1-4,.,.,TRBV27,CASSLQARATNEKLFF,TGTGCCAGCAGTTTACAGGCAAGAGCAACTAATGAAAAACTGTTTTTT
TRBJ2-6,TRBD1,.,TRBV7-6,CASSPLEGGAFGANVLTF,TGTGCCAGCAGCCCTCTTGAAGGGGGCGCGTTTGGTGCCAACGTCCTGACTTTC
TRBJ1-4,.,.,TRBV4-1,CASSQAPTVQGGEKLFF,TGCGCCAGCAGCCAAGCTCCCACCGTACAGGGCGGGGAAAAACTGTTTTTT
TRBJ2-2,.,.,TRBV9,CASSQGSGTGYTGELFF,TGTGCCAGCAGTCAAGGAAGCGGGACAGGTTACACCGGGGAGCTGTTTTTT
TRBJ1-1,TRBD1,.,TRBV29-1,CSVDAGPGQSITEAFF,TGCAGCGTTGATGCCGGTCCGGGACAGAGTATCACTGAAGCTTTCTTT
TRBJ1-2,.,.,TRBV5-6,CASSFGRENGYTF,TGTGCCAGCAGCTTTGGCAGGGAAAATGGCTACACCTTC
TRBJ2-3,TRBD1,.,TRBV29-1,CSTNLGQSTDTQYF,TGCAGCACAAACTTGGGACAGTCCACAGATACGCAGTATTTT
TRBJ1-1,TRBD1,few,TRBV4-1,CASSPRTGDSTEAFF,TGCGCCAGCAGCCCCCGGACAGGGGATTCAACTGAAGCTTTCTTT
TRBJ1-2,TRBD1,.,TRBV4-1,CASSQGSRQGAKYGYTF,TGCGCCAGCAGCCAGGGTTCTCGACAGGGGGCTAAGTATGGCTACACCTTC
TRBJ2-1,.,few,TRBV27,CASSLSAPNYNEQFF,TGTGCCAGCAGTTTATCGGCACCGAATTACAATGAGCAGTTCTTC
TRBJ2-5,.,.,TRBV7-9,CSSSLLAETQYF,TGTTCCAGCAGCTTACTCGCGGAGACCCAGTACTTC
TRBJ2-5,.,.,TRBV28,CASSLKARRGFRETQYF,TGTGCCAGCAGTTTAAAGGCGCGCAGGGGCTTTAGGGAGACCCAGTACTTC
TRBJ1-1,.,few,TRBV2,CASSPRMGRAEAFF,TGTGCCAGCAGTCCCAGGATGGGGAGGGCTGAAGCTTTCTTT
TRBJ2-1,TRBD2,.,TRBV4-1,CASSQRSGSTGSYNEQFF,TGCGCCAGCAGCCAACGGAGCGGGAGCACCGGTTCCTACAATGAGCAGTTCTTC
TRBJ2-4,.,.,TRBV7-2,CASTPEAGRDIQYF,TGTGCCAGCACACCCGAAGCCGGCAGGGACATTCAGTACTTC
TRBJ2-3,TRBD2,.,TRBV7-2,CASTSYGAGGGTDTQYF,TGTGCCAGCACCTCCTATGGAGCGGGGGGCGGCACAGATACGCAGTATTTT
TRBJ2-7,TRBD2,.,TRBV5-1,CASSRASGTGEQYF,TGCGCCAGCAGCAGGGCTAGCGGGACCGGCGAGCAGTACTTC
TRBJ1-6,TRBD1,.,TRBV7-2,CASSLTGTGVRSYNSPLHF,TGTGCCAGCAGCTTGACCGGGACAGGGGTGCGCTCCTATAATTCACCCCTCCACTTT
TRBJ2-3,TRBD2,.,TRBV5-4,CASSSPTSGRTDTQYF,TGTGCCAGCTCCTCTCCGACTAGCGGGAGGACAGATACGCAGTATTTT
TRBJ2-5,.,few,TRBV27,CASSSPGKETQYF,TGTGCCAGCAGTTCTCCGGGGAAAGAGACCCAGTACTTC
TRBJ2-2,.,.,TRBV11-2,CASSFASFSGELFF,TGTGCCAGCAGCTTTGCTAGCTTCTCCGGGGAGCTGTTTTTT
TRBJ2-3,.,.,TRBV7-3,CASSFSRSTDTQYF,TGTGCCAGCAGCTTTTCGAGGAGCACAGATACGCAGTATTTT
TRBJ1-3,.,.,TRBV15,CATSRDRGSGNTIYF,TGTGCCACCAGCAGAGATCGCGGGTCTGGAAACACCATATATTTT
TRBJ2-5,.,.,TRBV21-1,CASSKLDNQETQYF,TGTGCCAGCAGCAAATTGGACAATCAAGAGACCCAGTACTTC
TRBJ2-7,TRBD1,.,TRBV5-8,CASSLEGQLSYEQYF,TGTGCCAGCAGCTTGGAGGGACAGTTATCCTACGAGCAGTACTTC
TRBJ2-7,TRBD1,.,TRBV14,CASSPLIGTVTYEQYF,TGTGCCAGCAGCCCACTTATCGGGACAGTGACCTACGAGCAGTACTTC
TRBJ2-5,TRBD2,.,TRBV7-2,CASSLAALAGGPVETQYF,TGTGCCAGCAGCTTAGCGGCACTAGCGGGAGGGCCTGTGGAGACCCAGTACTTC
TRBJ2-5,.,.,TRBV4-1,CASSLSRTETQYF,TGCGCCAGCAGCCTTAGCCGTACTGAGACCCAGTACTTC
TRBJ1-6,TRBD1,few,TRBV5-1,CASSSGQGSYSPLHF,TGCGCCAGCAGTTCTGGACAGGGTAGTTATTCACCCCTCCACTTT
TRBJ2-2,.,.,TRBV11-3,CASSLAGGELFF,TGTGCCAGCAGCTTGGCAGGCGGGGAGCTGTTTTTT
TRBJ2-5,.,.,TRBV7-6,CASSFNWQVETQYF,TGTGCCAGCAGCTTCAATTGGCAGGTGGAGACCCAGTACTTC
TRBJ1-5,TRBD1,.,TRBV19,CASSVTGGGQPQHF,TGTGCCAGTAGTGTGACAGGGGGCGGCCAGCCCCAGCATTTT
TRBJ2-3,TRBD2,few,TRBV5-4,CASSPGGGGATDTQYF,TGTGCCAGCAGCCCTGGGGGCGGGGGGGCGACAGATACGCAGTATTTT
TRBJ2-5,TRBD2,.,TRBV6-6,CASRTSGTTPSETQYF,TGTGCCAGCAGGACTAGCGGGACCACCCCTTCAGAGACCCAGTACTTC
TRBJ2-7,.,.,TRBV30,CAWSVQVGGEQYF,TGTGCCTGGAGTGTACAGGTCGGGGGCGAGCAGTACTTC
TRBJ2-1,.,.,TRBV5-1,CASSPRDTDYNEQFF,TGCGCCAGCAGCCCCCGGGACACCGATTACAATGAGCAGTTCTTC
TRBJ1-1,TRBD1,.,TRBV2,CASGTGEDTEAFF,TGTGCCAGCGGGACAGGAGAAGACACTGAAGCTTTCTTT
TRBJ2-7,TRBD2,.,TRBV5-6,CASSRTSGSYEQYF,TGCGCCAGCAGCCGAACTAGCGGGAGCTACGAGCAGTACTTC
TRBJ2-5,TRBD1,.,TRBV18,CASSRQGAQETQYF,TGTGCCAGCTCGAGACAGGGGGCACAAGAGACCCAGTACTTC
TRBJ2-7,TRBD2,.,TRBV10-3,CAISERTSGVEQYF,TGTGCCATCAGTGAAAGAACTAGCGGGGTCGAGCAGTACTTC
TRBJ2-1,TRBD2,few,TRBV18,CASSPYRDIGTSGMHNEQFF,TGTGCCAGCTCACCTTACCGGGACATAGGGACTAGCGGGATGCACAATGAGCAGTTCTTC
TRBJ1-2,.,few,TRBV7-2,CASSLGQVYGYTF,TGTGCCAGCAGCTTAGGACAAGTCTATGGCTACACCTTC
TRBJ1-6,.,.,TRBV15,CATSSYAKGEYNSPLHF,TGTGCCACCAGCAGTTATGCAAAAGGGGAATATAATTCACCCCTCCACTTT
TRBJ2-2,.,once,TRBV18,CASSPTRAANTGELFF,TGTGCCAGCTCACCAACTCGAGCGGCTAACACCGGGGAGCTGTTTTTT
TRBJ1-3,TRBD1,.,TRBV15,CATSRDRLTGASSGNTIYF,TGTGCCACCAGCAGAGATCGGCTTACAGGGGCGAGCTCTGGAAACACCATATATTTT
TRBJ2-5,TRBD1,few,TRBV9,CASSTRGQETQYF,TGTGCCAGCAGTACCAGGGGGCAAGAGACCCAGTACTTC
TRBJ1-2,TRBD1,once,TRBV5-6,CASSLDRANSYTF,TGTGCCAGCAGCCTTGACAGGGCGAATAGCTACACCTTC
TRBJ2-3,.,.,TRBV11-3,CASSLSGDTQYF,TGTGCCAGCAGCTTATCGGGGGATACGCAGTATTTT
TRBJ1-6,.,.,TRBV7-8,CASSIEGQRRGYNSPLHF,TGTGCCAGCAGCATCGAGGGTCAAAGGCGGGGGTATAATTCACCCCTCCACTTT